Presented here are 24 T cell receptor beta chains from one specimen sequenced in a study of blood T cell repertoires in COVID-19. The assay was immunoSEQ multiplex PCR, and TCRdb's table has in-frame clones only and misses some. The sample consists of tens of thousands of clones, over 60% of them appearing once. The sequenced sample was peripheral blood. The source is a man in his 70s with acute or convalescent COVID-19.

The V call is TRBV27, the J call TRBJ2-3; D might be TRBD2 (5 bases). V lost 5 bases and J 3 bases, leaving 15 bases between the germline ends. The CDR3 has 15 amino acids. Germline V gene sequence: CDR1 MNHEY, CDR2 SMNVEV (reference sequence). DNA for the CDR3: TGTGCCAGCAGTGTTGACTACCTCGTGACAGATACGCAGTATTTT. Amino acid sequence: CASSVDYLVTDTQYF.

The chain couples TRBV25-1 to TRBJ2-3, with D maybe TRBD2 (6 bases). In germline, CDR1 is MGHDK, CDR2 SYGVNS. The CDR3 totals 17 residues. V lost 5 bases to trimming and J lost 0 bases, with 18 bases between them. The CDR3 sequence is CASSPRGSGPSTDTQYF. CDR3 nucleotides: TGTGCCAGCAGTCCACGGGGTAGCGGACCTAGCACAGATACGCAGTATTTT.

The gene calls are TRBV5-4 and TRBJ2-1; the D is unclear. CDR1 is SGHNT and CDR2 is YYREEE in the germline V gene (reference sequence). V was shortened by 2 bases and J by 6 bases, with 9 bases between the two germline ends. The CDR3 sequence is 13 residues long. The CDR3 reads CASSLSPSNEQFF. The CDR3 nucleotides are TGTGCCAGCAGCTTATCCCCCAGCAATGAGCAGTTCTTC. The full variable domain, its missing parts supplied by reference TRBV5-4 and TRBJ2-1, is ETGVTQSPTHLIKTRGQQVTLRCSSQSGHNTVSWYQQALGQGPQFIFQYYREEENGRGNFPPRFSGLQFPNYSSELNVNALELDDSALYLCASSLSPSNEQFFGPGTRLTVL.

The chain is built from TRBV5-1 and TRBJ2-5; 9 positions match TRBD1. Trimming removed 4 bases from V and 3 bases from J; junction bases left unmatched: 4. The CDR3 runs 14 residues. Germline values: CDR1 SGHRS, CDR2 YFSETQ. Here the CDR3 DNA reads TGCGCCAGCAGCATCGGACAGGGGAAAGAGACCCAGTACTTC. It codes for CASSIGQGKETQYF.

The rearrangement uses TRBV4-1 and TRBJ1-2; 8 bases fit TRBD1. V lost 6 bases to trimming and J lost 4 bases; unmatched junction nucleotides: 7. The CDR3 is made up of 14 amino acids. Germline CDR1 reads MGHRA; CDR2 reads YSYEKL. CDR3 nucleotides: TGCGCCAGCAGTCTGGACAGGGAGGCCTATGGCTACACCTTC. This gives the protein CASSLDREAYGYTF.

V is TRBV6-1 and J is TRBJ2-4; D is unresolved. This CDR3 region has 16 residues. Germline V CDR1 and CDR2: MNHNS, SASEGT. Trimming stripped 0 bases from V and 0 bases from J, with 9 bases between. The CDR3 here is CASSEAVLLAKNIQYF. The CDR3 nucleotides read TGTGCCAGCAGTGAAGCGGTGTTACTAGCCAAAAACATTCAGTACTTC.

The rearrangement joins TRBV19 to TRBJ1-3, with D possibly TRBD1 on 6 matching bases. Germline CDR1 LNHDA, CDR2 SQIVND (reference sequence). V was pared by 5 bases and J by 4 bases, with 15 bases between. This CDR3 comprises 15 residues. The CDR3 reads CASSPGHAAGNTIYF. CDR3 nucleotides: TGTGCCAGTAGTCCGGGACACGCTGCAGGAAACACCATATATTTT.

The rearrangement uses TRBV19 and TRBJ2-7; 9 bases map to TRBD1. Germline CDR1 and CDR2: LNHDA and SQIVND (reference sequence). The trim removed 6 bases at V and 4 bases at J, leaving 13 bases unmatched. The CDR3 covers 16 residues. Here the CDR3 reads CASSEIWGQGRYEQYF. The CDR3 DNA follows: TGTGCCAGTAGCGAAATTTGGGGACAGGGACGGTACGAGCAGTACTTC.

CDR3 nucleotide sequence: TGTGCCAGCAGCCGGCATCCAGGTGGCGGGAGATCCTACGAGCAGTACTTC. Protein product: CASSRHPGGGRSYEQYF. This chain links TRBV3-1 (or the pseudogene TRBV3-2) with TRBJ2-7, with 7 positions matching TRBD2. Germline CDR1 is LGHDT and CDR2 is YNNKEL (reference sequence). The CDR3 covers 17 residues. With 4 bases clipped from V and 1 base from J, the junction kept 13 bases outside the gene matches.

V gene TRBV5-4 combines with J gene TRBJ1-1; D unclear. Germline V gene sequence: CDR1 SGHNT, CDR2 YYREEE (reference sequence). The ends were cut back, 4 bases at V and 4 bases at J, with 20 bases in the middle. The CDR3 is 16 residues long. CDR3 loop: CASSPMSGSKVTEAFF. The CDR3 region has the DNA TGTGCCAGCAGCCCCATGTCCGGGTCTAAAGTCACTGAAGCTTTCTTT.

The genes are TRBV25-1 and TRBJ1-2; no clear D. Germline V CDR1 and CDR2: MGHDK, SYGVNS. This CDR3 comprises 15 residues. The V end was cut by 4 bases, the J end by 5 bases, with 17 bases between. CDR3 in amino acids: CASSGRTSDEYGYTF. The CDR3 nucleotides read TGTGCCAGCAGTGGCCGGACTTCGGACGAATATGGCTACACCTTC.

CDR3 sequence: CASSLGQGNTEAFF. CDR3 nucleotide sequence: TGTGCCAGCAGTCTCGGGCAGGGCAACACTGAAGCTTTCTTT. The V and J genes are TRBV2 and TRBJ1-1; D may be TRBD1 (5 bases). Trimming stripped 5 bases from V and 2 bases from J, with 12 bases between. CDR3 length: 14 residues. The V gene's germline CDR1 is SNHLY and CDR2 FYNNEI.

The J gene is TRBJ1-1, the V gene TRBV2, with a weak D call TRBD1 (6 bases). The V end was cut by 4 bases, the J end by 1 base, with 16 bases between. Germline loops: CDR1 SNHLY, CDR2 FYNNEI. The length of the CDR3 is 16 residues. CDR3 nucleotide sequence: TGTGCCAGCAGTGGGCTCCCCGGGACAAGGAACACTGAAGCTTTCTTT. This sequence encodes CASSGLPGTRNTEAFF. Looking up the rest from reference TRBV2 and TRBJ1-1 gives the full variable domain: EPEVTQTPSHQVTQMGQEVILRCVPISNHLYFYWYRQILGQKVEFLVSFYNNEISEKSEIFDDQFSVERPDGSNFTLKIRSTKLEDSAMYFCASSGLPGTRNTEAFFGQGTRLTVV.

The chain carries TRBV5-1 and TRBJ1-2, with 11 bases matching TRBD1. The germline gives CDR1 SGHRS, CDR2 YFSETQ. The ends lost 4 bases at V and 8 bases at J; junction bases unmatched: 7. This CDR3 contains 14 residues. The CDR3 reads CASSPGDRGGGYTF. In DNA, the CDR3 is TGCGCCAGCAGCCCAGGGGACAGGGGGGGCGGCTACACCTTC.

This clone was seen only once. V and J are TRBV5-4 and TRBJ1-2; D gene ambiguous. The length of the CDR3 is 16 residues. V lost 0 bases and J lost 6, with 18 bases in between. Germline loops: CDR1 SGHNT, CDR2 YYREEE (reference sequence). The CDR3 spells CASSLAVPLTAHGYTF. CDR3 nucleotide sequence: TGTGCCAGCAGCTTGGCAGTCCCCCTTACCGCTCATGGCTACACCTTC. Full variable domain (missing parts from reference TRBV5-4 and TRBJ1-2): ETGVTQSPTHLIKTRGQQVTLRCSSQSGHNTVSWYQQALGQGPQFIFQYYREEENGRGNFPPRFSGLQFPNYSSELNVNALELDDSALYLCASSLAVPLTAHGYTFGSGTRLTVV.

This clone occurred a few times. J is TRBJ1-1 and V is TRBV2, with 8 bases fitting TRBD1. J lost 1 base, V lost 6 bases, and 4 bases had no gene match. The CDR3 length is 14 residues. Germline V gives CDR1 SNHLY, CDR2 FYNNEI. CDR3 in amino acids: CASRPTGENTEAFF. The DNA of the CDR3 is TGTGCCAGCAGGCCGACAGGGGAGAACACTGAAGCTTTCTTT.

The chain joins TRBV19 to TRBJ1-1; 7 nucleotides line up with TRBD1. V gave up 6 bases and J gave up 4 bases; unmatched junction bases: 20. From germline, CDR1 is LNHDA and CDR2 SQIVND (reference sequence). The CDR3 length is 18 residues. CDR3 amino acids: CASSTNRQGGRWGTEAFF. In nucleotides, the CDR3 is TGTGCCAGTAGCACAAACCGACAGGGAGGCCGCTGGGGCACTGAAGCTTTCTTT.

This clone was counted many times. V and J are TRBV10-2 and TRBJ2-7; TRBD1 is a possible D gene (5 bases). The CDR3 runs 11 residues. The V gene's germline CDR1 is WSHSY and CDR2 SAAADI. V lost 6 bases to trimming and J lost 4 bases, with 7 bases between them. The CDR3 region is CASSQGYEQYV. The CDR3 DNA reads TGCGCCAGCAGCCAGGGTTACGAGCAGTACGTC.

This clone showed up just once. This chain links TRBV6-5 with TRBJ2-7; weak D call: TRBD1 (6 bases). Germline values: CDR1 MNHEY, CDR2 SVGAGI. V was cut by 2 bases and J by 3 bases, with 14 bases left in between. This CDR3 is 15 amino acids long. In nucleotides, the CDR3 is TGTGCCAGCAGTTACGAGACAGGCAATGACTACGAGCAGTACGTC. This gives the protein CASSYETGNDYEQYV.

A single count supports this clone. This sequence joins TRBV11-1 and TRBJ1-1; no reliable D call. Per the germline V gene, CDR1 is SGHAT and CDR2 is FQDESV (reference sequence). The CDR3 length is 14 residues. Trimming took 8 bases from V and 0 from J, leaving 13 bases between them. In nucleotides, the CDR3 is TGTGCCAGCTCACCAATCGGGATGAACACTGAAGCTTTCTTT. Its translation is CASSPIGMNTEAFF.

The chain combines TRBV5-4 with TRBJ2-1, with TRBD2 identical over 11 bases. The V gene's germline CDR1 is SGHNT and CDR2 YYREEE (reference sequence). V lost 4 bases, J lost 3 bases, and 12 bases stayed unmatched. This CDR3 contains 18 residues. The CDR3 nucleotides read TGTGCCAGCAGCCGCGGGGGTAGCGGGAGGGAACTCTACAATGAGCAGTTCTTC. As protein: CASSRGGSGRELYNEQFF.

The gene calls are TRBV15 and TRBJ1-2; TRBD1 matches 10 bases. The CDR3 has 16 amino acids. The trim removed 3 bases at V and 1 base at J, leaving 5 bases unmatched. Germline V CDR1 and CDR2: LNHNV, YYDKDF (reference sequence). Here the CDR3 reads CATSRGQGSNNYGYTF. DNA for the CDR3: TGTGCCACCAGCAGGGGACAGGGGTCAAATAACTATGGCTACACCTTC.

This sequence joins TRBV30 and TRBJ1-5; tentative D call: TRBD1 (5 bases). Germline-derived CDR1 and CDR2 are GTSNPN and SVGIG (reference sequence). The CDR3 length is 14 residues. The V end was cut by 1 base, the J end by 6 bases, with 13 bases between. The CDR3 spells CAWSGGGKSQPQHF. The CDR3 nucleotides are TGTGCCTGGAGTGGGGGGGGGAAGAGTCAGCCCCAGCATTTT.

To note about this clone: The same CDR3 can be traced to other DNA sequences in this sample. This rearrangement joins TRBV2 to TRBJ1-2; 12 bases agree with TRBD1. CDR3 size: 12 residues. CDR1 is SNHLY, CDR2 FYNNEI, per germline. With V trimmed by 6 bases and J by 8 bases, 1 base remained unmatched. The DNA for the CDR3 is TGTGCCAGCAGAGGGACAGGGGGCGGCTACACCTTC. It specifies CASRGTGGGYTF. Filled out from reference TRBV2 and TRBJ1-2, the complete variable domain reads EPEVTQTPSHQVTQMGQEVILRCVPISNHLYFYWYRQILGQKVEFLVSFYNNEISEKSEIFDDQFSVERPDGSNFTLKIRSTKLEDSAMYFCASRGTGGGYTFGSGTRLTVV.